The entry that follows covers one T cell receptor beta chain sequence. The sample is drawn from a study of OX40 agonist ivuxolimab in advanced cancers. Overall study context: Each patient was given ivuxolimab into a vein every 2 weeks, at 0.01 to 10 mg/kg. Patients were roughly 83% male with ages roughly 20 to 90, mean 60. One hepatocellular carcinoma and a couple of cutaneous melanoma patients partially responded.

The V end was cut by 4 bases, the J end by 5 bases, with 20 bases between. This CDR3 is built from 16 residues. CDR1 is SGHAT and CDR2 is FQNNGV in the germline V gene. Here immunoSEQ multiplex PCR was the method, and the copy in TCRdb shows in-frame clones only, minus some. The sample has tens of thousands of clones; 75% to 85% are singletons. The TCR originated in an adult with an advanced solid tumor such as melanoma, head and neck, liver or kidney cancer. V gene TRBV11-2 combines with J gene TRBJ1-1; D possibly corresponds to TRBD1 (6 bases). This material consisted of CD4+ or CD8+ T cells sorted from blood, taken in a trial of the OX40 agonist ivuxolimab. The CDR3 reads CASSSPQGKGRTEAFF. CDR3 nucleotides: TGTGCCAGCAGCTCACCCCAGGGGAAAGGACGAACTGAAGCTTTCTTT.